This is a list of T cell receptor beta chains from one sample in a study of Ad26.COV2.S vaccination and SARS-CoV-2 variants. Using immunoSEQ multiplex PCR, the repertoire was profiled, and TCRdb retains in-frame clones only, with some absent. Of hundreds of thousands of clones listed, 70% to 90% are singletons. The sequences come from peripheral blood, collected in a trial of Ad26.COV2.S vaccine versus placebo. All receptors derive from a person between 18 and 60 years old who received the Ad26.COV2.S COVID-19 vaccine or a placebo. CDR3s include the opening cysteine and the closing phenylalanine or tryptophan. D genes are given only for firm matches. Size tells how often a clone was seen (once, few, many) or the class of an expanded clone, and some rows leave it out.

D gene,J gene,clone size,V gene,CDR3 DNA,CDR3 protein
-,TRBJ1-2,-,TRBV3-1/TRBV3-2,TGTGCCAGCTCCAGGACCAACTATGGCTACACCTTC,CASSRTNYGYTF
TRBD2,TRBJ2-3,-,TRBV6-4,TGTGCCAGCAGTGAATTCAGCGGGGGGTTGGATACGCAGTATTTT,CASSEFSGGLDTQYF
-,TRBJ1-2,-,TRBV2,TGTGCCAGCAGTGGGTCGGATAACTATGGCTACACCTTC,CASSGSDNYGYTF
-,TRBJ1-1,-,TRBV7-2,TGTGCCAGCAGCTTATATCTGGGTCTGAACACTGAAGCTTTCTTT,CASSLYLGLNTEAFF
-,TRBJ2-1,-,TRBV12-5,TGTGCTAGTGGTTTGGGGGGCGGAGAGCAGTTCTTC,CASGLGGGEQFF
-,TRBJ1-2,-,TRBV7-9,TGTGCCAGCAGCCCGCTTATTCGGGGCTATGGCTACACCTTC,CASSPLIRGYGYTF
-,TRBJ2-1,-,TRBV2,TGTGCCAGCAGCTTACTAGCTGCTGACAATGAGCAGTTCTTC,CASSLLAADNEQFF
-,TRBJ2-2,-,TRBV14,TGTGCCAGCAGCCACAGCATAGGGCTTGGCGGGGAGCTGTTTTTT,CASSHSIGLGGELFF
TRBD2,TRBJ2-3,-,TRBV24-1,TGTGCCACCAGTGAGGGACCCATAGCGGGGTTCACAGATACGCAGTATTTT,CATSEGPIAGFTDTQYF
TRBD1,TRBJ2-7,-,TRBV30,TGTGCCTGGAGTGTAGGGGGACAGGGGCGCGAGCAGTACTTC,CAWSVGGQGREQYF
TRBD2,TRBJ2-5,-,TRBV3-1/TRBV3-2,TGTGCCAGCAGCCAAGAAGGTGGAGGACTAGCGGGCCAAGAGACCCAGTACTTC,CASSQEGGGLAGQETQYF
-,TRBJ1-1,few,TRBV4-2,TGTGCCAGCAGCCAAGAATCCCGGGGATCCACTGAAGCTTTCTTT,CASSQESRGSTEAFF
-,TRBJ2-5,few,TRBV9,TGTGCCAGCAGCGTAAGAGAACAGGGGGGGGCCCAGTACTTC,CASSVREQGGAQYF
-,TRBJ1-2,-,TRBV30,TGTGCCTGGACCCAAAGGGACACCTATGGCTACACCTTC,CAWTQRDTYGYTF
TRBD2,TRBJ2-7,-,TRBV3-1/TRBV3-2,TGTGCCAGCAGCGTCCACGTAGAGGGAGGGTACGAGCAGTACTTC,CASSVHVEGGYEQYF
-,TRBJ2-1,once,TRBV30,TGTGCCTGGAGCCGGGGGCGGAATGAGCAGTTCTTC,CAWSRGRNEQFF
-,TRBJ1-2,-,TRBV6-2/TRBV6-3,TGTGCCAGCAGTTACGGGGGATTCTATGGCTACACCTTC,CASSYGGFYGYTF
TRBD1,TRBJ2-5,-,TRBV30,TGTGCCTGGACAACAGGGGTGGGGCAAGAGACCCAGTACTTC,CAWTTGVGQETQYF
TRBD1,TRBJ1-1,-,TRBV9,TGTGCCAGCAGCGTGGGTGGGACAGCCGCCATGAACACTGAAGCTTTCTTT,CASSVGGTAAMNTEAFF
TRBD1,TRBJ1-5,-,TRBV18,TGTGCCAGCTCACGCGGGACAGGGGGGAATCAGCCCCAGCATTTT,CASSRGTGGNQPQHF
-,TRBJ1-2,once,TRBV5-1,TGCGCCAGCAGCTTCAGGGAGACCGGGGACTATGGCTACACCTTC,CASSFRETGDYGYTF
-,TRBJ1-4,-,TRBV9,TGTGCCAGCAGCCCCAGGTTGACGGGCAATGAAAAACTGTTTTTT,CASSPRLTGNEKLFF
-,TRBJ1-5,-,TRBV19,TGTGCCAGTAGCATTGGGGGACGGTTTTATCAGCCCCAGCATTTT,CASSIGGRFYQPQHF
-,TRBJ2-1,many,TRBV19,TGTGCCAGTAGTATAACTCCAACGGTTGAGCAGTTCTTC,CASSITPTVEQFF
-,TRBJ2-5,once,TRBV27,TGTGCCAGCAGACCGTTGGCCCCAGCGACCCAGTACTTC,CASRPLAPATQYF
-,TRBJ1-4,-,TRBV6-5,TGTGCCAGCAGTTTCGCAGGGCGAGAAAAACTGTTTTTT,CASSFAGREKLFF
-,TRBJ2-3,-,TRBV18,TGTGCCAGCTCACCTCAGGGTCCTTCGCAGTATTTT,CASSPQGPSQYF
-,TRBJ2-7,-,TRBV7-9,TGTGCCAGCACCAGAACCTCCAGCTACGAGCAGTACTTC,CASTRTSSYEQYF
TRBD1,TRBJ1-2,-,TRBV2,TGTGCCAGCAGTCGGGACAGCCATAACTATGGCTACACCTTC,CASSRDSHNYGYTF
-,TRBJ1-6,-,TRBV27,TGTGCCAGCAGTTCCTTGTTCTCGGGCGGGTCACCCCTCCACTTT,CASSSLFSGGSPLHF
-,TRBJ2-5,once,TRBV11-3,TGTGCCAGCAGCTTAGCTGGGCTACCACAAGAGACCCAGTACTTC,CASSLAGLPQETQYF
-,TRBJ2-5,few,TRBV6-5,TGTGCCAGCGGTCGGGAGACCCAGTACTTC,CASGRETQYF
TRBD2,TRBJ2-1,-,TRBV19,TGTGCCAGTAGTATCCTTCGACTAGCGGGAGAAGGGGATGAGCAGTTCTTC,CASSILRLAGEGDEQFF
TRBD1,TRBJ1-1,-,TRBV3-1/TRBV3-2,TGTGCCAGCAGCCAGGGGACAGAAATGAACACTGAAGCTTTCTTT,CASSQGTEMNTEAFF
-,TRBJ2-7,-,TRBV30,TGTGCCTGGAATACTGGGCCCTTGAGGGAGCAGTACTTC,CAWNTGPLREQYF
-,TRBJ2-5,once,TRBV27,TGTGCCAGCAGGCCTTCCGGCGGTAAAGAGACCCAGTACTTC,CASRPSGGKETQYF
-,TRBJ2-7,-,TRBV9,TGTGCCAGCAGCCCAGGACAGTTTTTCTACGAGCAGTACTTC,CASSPGQFFYEQYF
-,TRBJ1-1,-,TRBV6-5,TGTGCCAGCAGTTACTCAGGGACGGTTAACACTGAAGCTTTCTTT,CASSYSGTVNTEAFF
-,TRBJ2-7,-,TRBV7-9,TGTGCCAGCAGCTTAGCGATAGCGGTCGAGCAGTACTTC,CASSLAIAVEQYF
-,TRBJ2-2,-,TRBV19,TGTGCCAGTAGTACTATTACAGGGTTTTTCACCGGGGAGCTGTTTTTT,CASSTITGFFTGELFF
-,TRBJ1-3,once,TRBV19,TGTGCCAGTAGGCGTGGAAACACCATATATTTT,CASRRGNTIYF
TRBD1,TRBJ1-2,-,TRBV19,TGTGCCAGTATTTCCACAGGGGGCTATATCGGCTACACCTTC,CASISTGGYIGYTF
TRBD2,TRBJ2-1,-,TRBV5-1,TGCGCCAGCAGCTTCCGACTAGCCGATGAGCAGTTCTTC,CASSFRLADEQFF
-,TRBJ1-1,-,TRBV19,TGTGCCAGTAGTCTGAACCACGGATTGAACACTGAAGCTTTCTTT,CASSLNHGLNTEAFF
-,TRBJ1-4,-,TRBV18,TGTGCCAGCTCACCGGCTCAGGGAAGGGAATATGAAAAACTGTTTTTT,CASSPAQGREYEKLFF
TRBD2,TRBJ2-7,-,TRBV6-5,TGTGCCAGCAGGCCTACTAGCGGGAGTGGGTACGAGCAGTACTTC,CASRPTSGSGYEQYF
-,TRBJ2-2,-,TRBV3-1/TRBV3-2,TGTGCCAGCAGCCTCGGTCTAGGGTCCGGGGAGCTGTTTTTT,CASSLGLGSGELFF
TRBD1,TRBJ1-1,-,TRBV19,TGTGCCAGTAGTACCCAGGGGGGGAACACTGAAGCTTTCTTT,CASSTQGGNTEAFF